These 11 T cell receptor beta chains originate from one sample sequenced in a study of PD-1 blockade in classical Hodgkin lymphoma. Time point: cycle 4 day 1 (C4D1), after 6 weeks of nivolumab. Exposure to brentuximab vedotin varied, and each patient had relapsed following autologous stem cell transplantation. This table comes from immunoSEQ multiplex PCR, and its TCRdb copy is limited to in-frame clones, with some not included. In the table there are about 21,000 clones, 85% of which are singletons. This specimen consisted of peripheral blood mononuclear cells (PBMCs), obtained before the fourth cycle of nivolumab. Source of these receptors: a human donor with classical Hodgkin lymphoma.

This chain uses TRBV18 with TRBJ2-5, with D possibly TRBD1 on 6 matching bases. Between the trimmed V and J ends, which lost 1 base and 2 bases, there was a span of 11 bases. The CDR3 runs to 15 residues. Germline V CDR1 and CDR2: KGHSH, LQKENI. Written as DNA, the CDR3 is TGTGCCAGCTCACCACTTTTTGGACAGCAAGAGACCCAGTACTTC. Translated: CASSPLFGQQETQYF.

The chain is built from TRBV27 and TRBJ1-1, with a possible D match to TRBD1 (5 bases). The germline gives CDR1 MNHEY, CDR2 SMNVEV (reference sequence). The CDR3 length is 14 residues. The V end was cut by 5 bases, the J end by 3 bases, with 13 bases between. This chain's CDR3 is CASSVLGPHTEAFF. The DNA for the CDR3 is TGTGCCAGCAGTGTCCTGGGGCCGCACACTGAAGCTTTCTTT.

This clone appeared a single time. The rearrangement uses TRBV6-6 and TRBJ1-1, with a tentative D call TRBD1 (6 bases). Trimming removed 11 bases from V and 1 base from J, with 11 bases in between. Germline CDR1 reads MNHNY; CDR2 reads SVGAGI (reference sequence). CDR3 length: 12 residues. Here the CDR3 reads CAAGGRNTEAFF. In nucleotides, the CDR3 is TGTGCCGCTGGGGGGCGGAACACTGAAGCTTTCTTT.

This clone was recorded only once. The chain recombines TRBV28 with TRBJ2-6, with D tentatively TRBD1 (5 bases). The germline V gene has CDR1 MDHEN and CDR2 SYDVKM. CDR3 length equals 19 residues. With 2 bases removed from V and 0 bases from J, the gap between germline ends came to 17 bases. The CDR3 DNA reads TGTGCCAGCAGTTTACTGCAGGGCAGGTCAAGCTCTGGGGCCAACGTCCTGACTTTC. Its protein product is CASSLLQGRSSSGANVLTF.

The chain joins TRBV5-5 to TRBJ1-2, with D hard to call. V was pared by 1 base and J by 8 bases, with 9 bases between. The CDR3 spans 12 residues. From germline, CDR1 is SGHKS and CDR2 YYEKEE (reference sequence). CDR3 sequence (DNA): TGTGCCAGCAGCTTGACGGCAAGCGGCTACACCTTC. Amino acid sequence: CASSLTASGYTF.

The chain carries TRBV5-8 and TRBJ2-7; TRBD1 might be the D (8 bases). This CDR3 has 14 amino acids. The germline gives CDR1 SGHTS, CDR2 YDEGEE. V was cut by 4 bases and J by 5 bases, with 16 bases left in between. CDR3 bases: TGTGCCAGCAGCCTCCGGACAGGGAGGGACGAGCAGTACTTC. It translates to CASSLRTGRDEQYF.

The CDR3 loop is CASSFPRDQPYNEQFF. CDR3 DNA sequence: TGTGCCAGCAGCTTCCCTCGGGACCAACCATACAATGAGCAGTTCTTC. V is TRBV7-8 and J is TRBJ2-1; possibly TRBD1 or TRBD2 for D (5 bases each). V was trimmed by 3 bases and J by 4 bases, leaving 16 bases between them. Looked up from germline, CDR1 is SGHVS and CDR2 is FQNEAQ. The CDR3 is 16 residues long.

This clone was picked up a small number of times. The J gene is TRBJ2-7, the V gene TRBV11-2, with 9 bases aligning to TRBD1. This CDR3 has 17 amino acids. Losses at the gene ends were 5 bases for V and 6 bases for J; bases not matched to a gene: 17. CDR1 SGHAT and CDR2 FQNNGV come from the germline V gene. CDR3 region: CASSLTPPGTGRFEQYF. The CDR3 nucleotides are TGTGCCAGCAGCCTAACCCCGCCCGGGACAGGGAGGTTCGAGCAGTACTTC.

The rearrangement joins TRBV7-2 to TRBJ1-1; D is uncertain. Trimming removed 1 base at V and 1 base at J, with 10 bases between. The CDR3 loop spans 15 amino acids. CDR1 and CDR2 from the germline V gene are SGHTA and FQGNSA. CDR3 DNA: TGTGCCAGCAGCTTAGAGGGTTACCAGAACACTGAAGCTTTCTTT. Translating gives CASSLEGYQNTEAFF.

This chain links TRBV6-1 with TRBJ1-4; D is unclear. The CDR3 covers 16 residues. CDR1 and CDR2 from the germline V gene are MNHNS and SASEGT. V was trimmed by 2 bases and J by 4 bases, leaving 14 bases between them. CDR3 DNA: TGTGCCAGCAGTGAAATACGGAGGGCACTTAATGAAAAACTGTTTTTT. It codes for CASSEIRRALNEKLFF.

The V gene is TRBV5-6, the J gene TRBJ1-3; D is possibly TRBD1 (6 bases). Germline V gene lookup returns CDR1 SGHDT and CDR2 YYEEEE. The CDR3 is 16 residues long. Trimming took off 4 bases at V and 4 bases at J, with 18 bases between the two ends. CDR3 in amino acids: CASSRITGKAGNTIYF. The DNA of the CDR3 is TGTGCCAGCAGCAGAATAACAGGGAAGGCCGGAAACACCATATATTTT.